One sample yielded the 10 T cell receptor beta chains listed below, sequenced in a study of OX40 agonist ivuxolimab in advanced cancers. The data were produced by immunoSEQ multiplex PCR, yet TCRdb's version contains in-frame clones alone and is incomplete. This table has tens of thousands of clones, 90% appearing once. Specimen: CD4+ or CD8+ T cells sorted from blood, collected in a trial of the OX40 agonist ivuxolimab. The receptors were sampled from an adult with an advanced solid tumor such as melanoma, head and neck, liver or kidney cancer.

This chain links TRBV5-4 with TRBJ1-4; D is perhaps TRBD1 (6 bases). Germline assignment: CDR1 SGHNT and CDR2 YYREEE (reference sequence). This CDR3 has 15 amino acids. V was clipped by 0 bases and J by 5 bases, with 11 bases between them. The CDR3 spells CASSLEQGRNEKLFF. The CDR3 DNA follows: TGTGCCAGCAGCTTGGAGCAGGGGCGGAATGAAAAACTGTTTTTT.

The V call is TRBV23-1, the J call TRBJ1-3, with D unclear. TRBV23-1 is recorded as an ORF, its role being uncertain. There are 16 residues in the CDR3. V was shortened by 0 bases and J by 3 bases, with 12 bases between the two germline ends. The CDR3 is CASSQSPPRDGNTIYF. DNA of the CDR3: TGCGCCAGCAGTCAATCCCCCCCCAGAGATGGAAACACCATATATTTT.

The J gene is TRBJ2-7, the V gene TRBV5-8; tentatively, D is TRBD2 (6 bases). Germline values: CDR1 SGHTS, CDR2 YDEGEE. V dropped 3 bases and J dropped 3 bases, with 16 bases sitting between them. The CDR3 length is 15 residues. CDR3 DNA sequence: TGTGCCAGCAGCTCCCAGCCCGGGAGTAGCTACGAGCAGTACTTC. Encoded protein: CASSSQPGSSYEQYF.

The CDR3 region has the DNA TGTGCCTGGAGTGTCATGGGACAGAGCTCCTACGAGCAGTACTTC. Its translation is CAWSVMGQSSYEQYF. The chain carries TRBV30 and TRBJ2-7, with 7 bases lining up with TRBD1. This CDR3 is 15 amino acids long. V lost 0 bases to trimming and J lost 0 bases; unmatched junction nucleotides: 5. Germline V gives CDR1 GTSNPN, CDR2 SVGIG (reference sequence).

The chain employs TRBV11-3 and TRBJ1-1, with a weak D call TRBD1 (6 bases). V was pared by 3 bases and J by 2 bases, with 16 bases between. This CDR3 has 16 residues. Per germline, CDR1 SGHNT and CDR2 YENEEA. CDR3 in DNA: TGTGCCAGCAGCTTGGGGGGCTTAGAAGAAAACACTGAAGCTTTCTTT. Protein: CASSLGGLEENTEAFF.

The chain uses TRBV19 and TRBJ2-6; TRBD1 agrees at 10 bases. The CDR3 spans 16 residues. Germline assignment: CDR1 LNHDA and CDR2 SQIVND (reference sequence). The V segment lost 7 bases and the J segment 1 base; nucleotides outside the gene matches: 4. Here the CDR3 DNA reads TGTGCCAGTACCGACAGGGGGCTTTCTGGGGCCAACGTCCTGACTTTC. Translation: CASTDRGLSGANVLTF.

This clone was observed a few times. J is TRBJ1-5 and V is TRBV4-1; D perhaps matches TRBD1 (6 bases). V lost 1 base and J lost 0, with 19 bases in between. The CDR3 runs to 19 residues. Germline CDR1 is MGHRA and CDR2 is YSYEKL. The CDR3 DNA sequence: TGCGCCAGCAGCCAAGGGTCAGACAGGACCTACTCTAGCAATCAGCCCCAGCATTTT. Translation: CASSQGSDRTYSSNQPQHF.

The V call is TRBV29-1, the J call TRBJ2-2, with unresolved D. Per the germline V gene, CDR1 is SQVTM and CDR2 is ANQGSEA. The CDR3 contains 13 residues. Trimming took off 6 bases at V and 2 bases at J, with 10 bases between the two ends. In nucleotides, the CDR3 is TGCAGCGTCAGCCTAGGAAACACCGGGGAGCTGTTTTTT. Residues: CSVSLGNTGELFF.

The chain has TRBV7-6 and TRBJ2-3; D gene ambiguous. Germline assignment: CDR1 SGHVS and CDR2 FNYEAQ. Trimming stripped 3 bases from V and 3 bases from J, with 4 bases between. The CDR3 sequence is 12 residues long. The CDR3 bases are TGTGCCAGCAGCTTGGGAACAGATACGCAGTATTTT. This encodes CASSLGTDTQYF.

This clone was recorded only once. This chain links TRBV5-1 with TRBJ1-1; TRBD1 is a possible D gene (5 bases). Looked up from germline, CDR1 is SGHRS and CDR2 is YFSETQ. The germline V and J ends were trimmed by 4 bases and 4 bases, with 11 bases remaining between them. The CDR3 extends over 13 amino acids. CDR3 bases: TGCGCCAGCAGCATCGGGACGTCCACTGAAGCTTTCTTT. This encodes CASSIGTSTEAFF.